This T cell receptor beta chain derives from a study of blood T cell repertoires in COVID-19. Study background: Sites in the United States, Italy and Spain provided acute and convalescent COVID-19 samples. Sources were T cells, B-cell-depleted T cells, or PBMCs; the material itself was cDNA or gDNA.

In the study's own analysis: Estimated nucleated cell counts came from reference gene primer amplification. Method: immunoSEQ multiplex PCR; TCRdb's copy keeps in-frame clones and lacks some. Clone size and the V and J calls come from that table; the DNA yielded D and trimming. Among some 160,000 clones listed, 75% to 80% were seen once. This clone is classed as medium-sized (0.01 to 0.1%). The source material was peripheral blood. The receptor was isolated from an elderly woman with acute or convalescent COVID-19.

The DNA of the CDR3 is TGTGCCAGCAGTGCCCGCCCGTCCCAGGGGTACGAGCAGTACTTC. It specifies CASSARPSQGYEQYF. V is TRBV27 and J is TRBJ2-7; D possibly corresponds to TRBD1 (6 bases). V was shortened by 5 bases and J by 4 bases, with 18 bases between the two germline ends. The CDR3 extends over 15 amino acids. The germline V gene encodes CDR1 MNHEY and CDR2 SMNVEV (reference sequence).